The subject of this entry is one TCR beta chain. Its antigen is not known. In making TCR beta libraries, quantitative 5'-RACE with molecular barcodes was used. TCRdb analysed the 5' RACE reads with MiXCR anew, one entry per CDR3 protein. This repertoire shows nearly 350,000 distinct CDR3 sequences, approximately 15% found once; its top ten account for about 1.1%. The data stem from a study of CD8 T cells in ankylosing spondylitis. Study-wide findings and caveats: The study looked at matched synovial fluid samples from ankylosing spondylitis patients. Disease-linked clones were reported to be significantly enriched there.

This receptor was obtained from a male donor with ankylosing spondylitis or in good health (not recorded which). The sample was blood, either unsorted or a sorted T cell fraction (not recorded which).

The CDR3 loop is CASSLARASTSGELFF. CDR3 DNA sequence: TGTGCCAGCAGCTTAGCTAGGGCCTCAACGAGCGGGGAGCTGTTTTTT. This chain joins TRBV7-6 and TRBJ2-2; D gene uncertain. The V gene's germline CDR1 is SGHVS and CDR2 FNYEAQ. Trimming removed 0 bases at V and 7 bases at J, with 15 bases between. This CDR3 has 16 amino acids.